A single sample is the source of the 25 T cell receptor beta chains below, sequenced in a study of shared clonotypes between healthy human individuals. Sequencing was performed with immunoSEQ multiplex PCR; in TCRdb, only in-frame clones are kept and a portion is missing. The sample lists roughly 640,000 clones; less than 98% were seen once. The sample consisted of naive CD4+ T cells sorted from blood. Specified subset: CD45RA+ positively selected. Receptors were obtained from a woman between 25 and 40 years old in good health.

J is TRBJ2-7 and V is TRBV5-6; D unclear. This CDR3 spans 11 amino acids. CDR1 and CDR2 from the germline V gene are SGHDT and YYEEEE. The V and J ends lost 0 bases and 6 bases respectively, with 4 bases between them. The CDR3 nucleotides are TGTGCCAGCAGCTTGGCGACCGAGCAGTACTTC. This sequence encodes CASSLATEQYF. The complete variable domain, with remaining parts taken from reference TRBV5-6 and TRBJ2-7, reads DAGVTQSPTHLIKTRGQQVTLRCSPKSGHDTVSWYQQALGQGPQFIFQYYEEEERQRGNFPDRFSGHQFPNYSSELNVNALLLGDSALYLCASSLATEQYFGPGTRLTVT.

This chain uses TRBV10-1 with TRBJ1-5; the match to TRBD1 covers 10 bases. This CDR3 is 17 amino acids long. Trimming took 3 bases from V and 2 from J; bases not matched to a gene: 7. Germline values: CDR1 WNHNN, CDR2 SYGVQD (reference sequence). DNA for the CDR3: TGCGCCAGCAGTGACCCGGGGACAGGGGCTGGCAATCAGCCCCAGCATTTT. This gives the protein CASSDPGTGAGNQPQHF.

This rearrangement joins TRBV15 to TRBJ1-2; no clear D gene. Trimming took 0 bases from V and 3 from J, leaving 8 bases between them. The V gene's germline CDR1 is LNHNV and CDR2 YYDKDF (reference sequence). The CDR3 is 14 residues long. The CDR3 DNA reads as TGTGCCACCAGCAGAGATCCTGGAGACTATGGCTACACCTTC. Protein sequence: CATSRDPGDYGYTF.

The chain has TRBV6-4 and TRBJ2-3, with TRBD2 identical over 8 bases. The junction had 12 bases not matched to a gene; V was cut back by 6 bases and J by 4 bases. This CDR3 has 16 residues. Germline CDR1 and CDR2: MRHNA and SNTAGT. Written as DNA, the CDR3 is TGTGCCAGCAGACGGGGTCCGGGACTAGATCCAGATACGCAGTATTTT. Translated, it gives CASRRGPGLDPDTQYF.

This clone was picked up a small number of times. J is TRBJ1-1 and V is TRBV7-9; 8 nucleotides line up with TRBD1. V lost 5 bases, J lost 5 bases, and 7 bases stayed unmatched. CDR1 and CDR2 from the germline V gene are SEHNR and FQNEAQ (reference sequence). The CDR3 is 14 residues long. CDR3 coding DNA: TGTGCCAGCAGCATAACCACAGGGGGGACTGAAGCTTTCTTT. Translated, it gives CASSITTGGTEAFF. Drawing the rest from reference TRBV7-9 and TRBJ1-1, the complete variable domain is DTGVSQNPRHKITKRGQNVTFRCDPISEHNRLYWYRQTLGQGPEFLTYFQNEAQLEKSRLLSDRFSAERPKGSFSTLEIQRTEQGDSAMYLCASSITTGGTEAFFGQGTRLTVV.

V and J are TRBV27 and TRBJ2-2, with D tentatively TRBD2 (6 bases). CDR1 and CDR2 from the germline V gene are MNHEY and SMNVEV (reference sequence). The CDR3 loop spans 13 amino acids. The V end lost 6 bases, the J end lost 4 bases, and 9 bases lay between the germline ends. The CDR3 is CASREGRTGELFF. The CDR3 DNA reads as TGTGCCAGCAGGGAGGGGCGCACCGGGGAGCTGTTTTTT.

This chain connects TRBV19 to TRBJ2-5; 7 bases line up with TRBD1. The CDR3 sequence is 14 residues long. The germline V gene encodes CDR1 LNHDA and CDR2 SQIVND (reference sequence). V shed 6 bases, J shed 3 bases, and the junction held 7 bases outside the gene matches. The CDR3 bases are TGTGCCAGTAGGGGATCGACAGGGAAAGAGACCCAGTACTTC. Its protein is CASRGSTGKETQYF.

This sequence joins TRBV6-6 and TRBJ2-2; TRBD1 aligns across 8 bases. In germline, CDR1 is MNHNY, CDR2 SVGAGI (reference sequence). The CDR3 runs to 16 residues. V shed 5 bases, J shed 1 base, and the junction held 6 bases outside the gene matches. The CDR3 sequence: CASSPYRGKNTGELFF. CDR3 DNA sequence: TGTGCCAGCAGTCCTTACAGGGGGAAGAACACCGGGGAGCTGTTTTTT.

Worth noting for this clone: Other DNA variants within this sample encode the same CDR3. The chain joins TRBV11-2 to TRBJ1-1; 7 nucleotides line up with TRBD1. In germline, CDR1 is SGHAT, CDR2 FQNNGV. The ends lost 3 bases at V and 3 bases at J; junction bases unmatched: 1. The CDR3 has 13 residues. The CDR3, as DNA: TGTGCCAGCAGCTTCACAGGGGACACTGAAGCTTTCTTT. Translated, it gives CASSFTGDTEAFF. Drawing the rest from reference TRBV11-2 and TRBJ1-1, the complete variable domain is EAGVAQSPRYKIIEKRQSVAFWCNPISGHATLYWYQQILGQGPKLLIQFQNNGVVDDSQLPKDRFSAERLKGVDSTLKIQPAKLEDSAVYLCASSFTGDTEAFFGQGTRLTVV.

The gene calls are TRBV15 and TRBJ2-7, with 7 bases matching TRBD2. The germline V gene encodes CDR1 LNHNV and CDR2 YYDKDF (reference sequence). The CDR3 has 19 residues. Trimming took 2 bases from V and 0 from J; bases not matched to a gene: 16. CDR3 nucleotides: TGTGCCACCAGCAGACTGGGGGGAGCTAGCGGACCAAGCTCCTACGAGCAGTACTTC. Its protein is CATSRLGGASGPSSYEQYF.

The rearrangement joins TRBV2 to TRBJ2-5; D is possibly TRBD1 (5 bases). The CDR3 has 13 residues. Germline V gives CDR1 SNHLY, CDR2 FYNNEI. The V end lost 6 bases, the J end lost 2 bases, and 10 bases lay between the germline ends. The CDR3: CASRGQIQETQYF. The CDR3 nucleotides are TGTGCCAGCAGGGGGCAGATACAAGAGACCCAGTACTTC.

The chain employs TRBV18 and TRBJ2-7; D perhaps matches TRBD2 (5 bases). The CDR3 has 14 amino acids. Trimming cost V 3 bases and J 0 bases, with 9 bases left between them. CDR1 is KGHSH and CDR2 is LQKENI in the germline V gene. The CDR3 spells CASSPWESSYEQYF. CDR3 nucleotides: TGTGCCAGCTCACCTTGGGAGAGCTCCTACGAGCAGTACTTC.

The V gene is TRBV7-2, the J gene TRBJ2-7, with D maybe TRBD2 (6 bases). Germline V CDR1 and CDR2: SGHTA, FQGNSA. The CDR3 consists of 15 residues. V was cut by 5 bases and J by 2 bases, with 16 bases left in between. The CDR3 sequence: CASSREETTAYEQYF. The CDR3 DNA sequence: TGTGCCAGCAGCAGGGAGGAAACTACCGCCTACGAGCAGTACTTC.

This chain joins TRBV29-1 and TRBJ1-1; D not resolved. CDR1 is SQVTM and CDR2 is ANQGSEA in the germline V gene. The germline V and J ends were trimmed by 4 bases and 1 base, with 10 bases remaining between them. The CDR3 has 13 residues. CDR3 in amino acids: CSVVPTQNTEAFF. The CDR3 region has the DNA TGCAGCGTTGTCCCGACACAGAACACTGAAGCTTTCTTT.

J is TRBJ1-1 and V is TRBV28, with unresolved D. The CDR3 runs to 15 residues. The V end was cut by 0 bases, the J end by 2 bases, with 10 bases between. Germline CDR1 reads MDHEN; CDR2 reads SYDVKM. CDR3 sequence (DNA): TGTGCCAGCAGTTTATGGGGAAGGGATAACACTGAAGCTTTCTTT. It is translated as CASSLWGRDNTEAFF.

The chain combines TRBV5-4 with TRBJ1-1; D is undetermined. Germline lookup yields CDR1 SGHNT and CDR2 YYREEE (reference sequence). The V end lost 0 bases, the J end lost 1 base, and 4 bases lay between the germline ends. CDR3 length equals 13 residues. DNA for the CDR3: TGTGCCAGCAGCTTGGTTAAGAACACTGAAGCTTTCTTT. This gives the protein CASSLVKNTEAFF.

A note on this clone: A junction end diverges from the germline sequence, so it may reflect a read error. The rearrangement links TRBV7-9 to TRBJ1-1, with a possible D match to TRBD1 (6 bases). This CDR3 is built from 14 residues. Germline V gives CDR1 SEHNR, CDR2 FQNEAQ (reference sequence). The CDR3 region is CASSLARGASEAFF. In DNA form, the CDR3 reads TGTGCCAGCAGCCTAGCCCGGGGGGCTTCTGAAGCTTTCTTT.

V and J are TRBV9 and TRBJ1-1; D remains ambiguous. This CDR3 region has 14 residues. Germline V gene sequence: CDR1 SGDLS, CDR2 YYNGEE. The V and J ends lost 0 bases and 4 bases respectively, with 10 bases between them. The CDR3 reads CASSVVGISTEAFF. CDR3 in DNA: TGTGCCAGCAGCGTAGTAGGGATCAGCACTGAAGCTTTCTTT.

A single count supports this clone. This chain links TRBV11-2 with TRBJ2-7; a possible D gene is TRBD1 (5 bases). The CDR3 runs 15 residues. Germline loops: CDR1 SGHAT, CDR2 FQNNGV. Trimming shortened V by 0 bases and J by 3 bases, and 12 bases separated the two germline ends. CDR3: CASSLEGQAVYEQYF. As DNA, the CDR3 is TGTGCCAGCAGCTTAGAGGGGCAGGCGGTCTACGAGCAGTACTTC.

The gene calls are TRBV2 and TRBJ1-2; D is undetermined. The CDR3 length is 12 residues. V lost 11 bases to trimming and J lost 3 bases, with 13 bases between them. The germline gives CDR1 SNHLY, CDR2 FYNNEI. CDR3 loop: CALAGHDYGYTF. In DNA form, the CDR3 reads TGTGCCCTTGCGGGTCATGACTATGGCTACACCTTC.

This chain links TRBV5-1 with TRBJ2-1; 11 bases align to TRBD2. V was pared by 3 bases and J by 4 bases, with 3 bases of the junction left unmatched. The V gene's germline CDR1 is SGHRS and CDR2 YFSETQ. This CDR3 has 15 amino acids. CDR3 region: CASSSLAGAYNEQFF. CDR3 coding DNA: TGCGCCAGCAGCTCACTAGCGGGAGCTTACAATGAGCAGTTCTTC.

The CDR3 sequence is CATSRGLKGSYQPQHF. Written as DNA, the CDR3 is TGTGCCACCAGCAGAGGGTTAAAGGGTAGTTATCAGCCCCAGCATTTT. V usage is TRBV15 and J usage is TRBJ1-5; D ambiguous. CDR1 LNHNV and CDR2 YYDKDF come from the germline V gene (reference sequence). Trimming removed 1 base at V and 5 bases at J, with 15 bases between. The CDR3 covers 16 residues.

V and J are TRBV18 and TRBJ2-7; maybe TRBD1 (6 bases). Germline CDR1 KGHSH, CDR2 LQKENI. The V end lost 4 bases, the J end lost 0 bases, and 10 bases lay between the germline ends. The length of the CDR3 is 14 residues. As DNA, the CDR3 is TGTGCCAGCTCACGGGACAAGAGCTCCTACGAGCAGTACTTC. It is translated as CASSRDKSSYEQYF.

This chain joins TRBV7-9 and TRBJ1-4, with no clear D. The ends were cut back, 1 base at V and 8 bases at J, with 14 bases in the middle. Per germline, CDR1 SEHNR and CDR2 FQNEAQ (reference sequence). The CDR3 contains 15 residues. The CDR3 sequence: CASSLGSFQREKLFF. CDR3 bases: TGTGCCAGCAGCTTAGGTAGTTTCCAGAGGGAAAAACTGTTTTTT.

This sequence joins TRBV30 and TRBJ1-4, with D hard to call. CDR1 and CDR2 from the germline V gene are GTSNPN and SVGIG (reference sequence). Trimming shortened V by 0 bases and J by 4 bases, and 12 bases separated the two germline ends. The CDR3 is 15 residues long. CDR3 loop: CAWSVRGSLNEKLFF. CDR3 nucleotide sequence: TGTGCCTGGAGTGTACGCGGGAGCCTTAATGAAAAACTGTTTTTT.